This TCR beta chain was identified during a study of T cell responses to AZD1222 COVID-19 vaccine. The assay was immunoSEQ multiplex PCR, and TCRdb's table has in-frame clones only and misses some. The table lists more than 100,000 clones, about 87% of them singletons. The CDR3 runs to 13 residues. V was clipped by 6 bases and J by 7 bases; unmatched bases: 6. Germline CDR1 SGDLS, CDR2 YYNGEE. J is TRBJ1-4 and V is TRBV9, with TRBD1 matching over 7 bases. The receptor's source is an adult in good health. Sample: peripheral blood, taken on day 0 of AZD1222 vaccination. DNA for the CDR3: TGTGCCAGCAACAGGGGCGGGGGTGAAAAACTGTTTTTT. Residues: CASNRGGGEKLFF.